This T cell receptor (beta chain) comes out of a study of shared clonotypes between healthy human individuals. The genomic DNA of each subset was split evenly across several immunoSEQ plates. TCRdb's table, derived via immunoSEQ multiplex PCR, lists solely in-frame clones and lacks some. The table lists approximately 2.5 million clones, around nine tenths of them singletons, with over 0.12% in the top ten. The CDR3 runs 14 residues. V was pared by 8 bases and J by 7 bases, with 10 bases of the junction left unmatched. Germline V gene sequence: CDR1 GTSNPN, CDR2 SVGIG (reference sequence). The receptor was isolated from a man aged 18 to 29 in good health. V usage is TRBV30 and J usage is TRBJ2-1; 11 bases are a match to TRBD2. Sequencing used naive CD4+ T cells sorted from blood. The subset was: CD45RA+ positively selected. Here the CDR3 reads CAGSSGRFPNEQFF. CDR3 nucleotide sequence: TGTGCCGGCTCTAGCGGGAGGTTCCCGAATGAGCAGTTCTTC.